A single sample gave rise to the 22 T cell receptor beta chains below, sequenced in a study of blood T cell repertoires in COVID-19 (dated by TCRdb to the early 2020s). The library relied on the immunoSEQ multiplex PCR assay. What TCRdb holds here is the immuneACCESS table cut down to in-frame rearrangements. Part of the clones is not present; checked against another copy, under half of the missing clones reflect an unresolved V gene, and the others are unexplained. The sample profile shows under 250,000 clones; roughly 88% of them were found once. In total, the top ten clones hold about 3.4% of the sample. Material for sequencing was PBMCs or T cells enriched from blood (not recorded which). The receptors derive from a woman aged 40-49 years who had been exposed to COVID-19.

The chain links TRBV5-1 to TRBJ1-6, with D possibly being TRBD1 (5 bases). The CDR3 is 16 amino acids. Trimming removed 4 bases from V and 0 bases from J, with 11 bases in between. CDR1 and CDR2 from the germline V gene are SGHRS and YFSETQ. CDR3 region: CASSPPGNSYNSPLHF. The CDR3 nucleotides are TGCGCCAGCAGCCCCCCAGGGAACTCCTATAATTCACCCCTCCACTTT.

The sample holds one count of this clone. This chain uses TRBV10-3 with TRBJ1-5, with TRBD1 as a possible D gene (5 bases). Germline V gene data show CDR1 as ENHRY and CDR2 as SYGVKD. The V end lost 0 bases, the J end lost 4 bases, and 13 bases lay between the germline ends. CDR3 length: 16 residues. CDR3 nucleotides: TGTGCCATCAGTGAGTCGGGGCCCGTCCCAAATCAGCCCCAGCATTTT. Protein: CAISESGPVPNQPQHF.

This chain uses TRBV7-3 with TRBJ2-7; D ambiguous. The V end lost 5 bases, the J end lost 3 bases, and 14 bases lay between the germline ends. The CDR3 is 14 residues long. Germline lookup yields CDR1 SGHTA and CDR2 FQGTGA. CDR3: CASSLDHTYYEQYF. The CDR3 nucleotides read TGTGCCAGCAGCCTAGACCACACCTACTACGAGCAGTACTTC.

The rearrangement uses TRBV30 and TRBJ1-4; 10 bases map to TRBD1. V shed 1 base, J shed 6 bases, and the junction held 5 bases outside the gene matches. The CDR3 consists of 15 residues. Germline values: CDR1 GTSNPN, CDR2 SVGIG (reference sequence). The CDR3 DNA sequence: TGTGCCTGGAGTGCCTGGACAGGGGGGGATGAAAAACTGTTTTTT. Residues: CAWSAWTGGDEKLFF.

This clone was counted a few times. The chain has TRBV19 and TRBJ1-2; 7 bases align to TRBD1. V lost 5 bases, J lost 4 bases, and 13 bases stayed unmatched. The CDR3 has 16 residues. Per the germline V gene, CDR1 is LNHDA and CDR2 is SQIVND (reference sequence). CDR3 in amino acids: CASSVLPGTVTYGYTF. The CDR3 bases are TGTGCCAGTAGTGTGCTACCAGGGACAGTCACCTATGGCTACACCTTC. Full variable domain (outside the CDR3, taken from reference TRBV19 and TRBJ1-2): DGGITQSPKYLFRKEGQNVTLSCEQNLNHDAMYWYRQDPGQGLRLIYYSQIVNDFQKGDIAEGYSVSREKKESFPLTVTSAQKNPTAFYLCASSVLPGTVTYGYTFGSGTRLTVV.

The V and J genes are TRBV9 and TRBJ1-5; 8 bases map to TRBD1. J was trimmed by 6 bases and V by 7 bases; bases with no gene match: 9. The germline V gene has CDR1 SGDLS and CDR2 YYNGEE. The CDR3 consists of 14 residues. The CDR3 nucleotides are TGTGCCAGCCCCGGACAGGGCTTTAGTCAGCCCCAGCATTTT. It specifies CASPGQGFSQPQHF.

J is TRBJ2-2 and V is TRBV10-2; D may be TRBD1 (5 bases). CDR3 size: 15 residues. V was pared by 6 bases and J by 0 bases, with 11 bases between. CDR1 WSHSY and CDR2 SAAADI come from the germline V gene. Here the CDR3 reads CASRLTDANTGELFF. The CDR3 DNA reads TGCGCCAGCAGACTGACAGACGCGAACACCGGGGAGCTGTTTTTT.

This chain connects TRBV10-3 to TRBJ1-2; the D gene is possibly TRBD1 (6 bases). Trimming shortened V by 0 bases and J by 5 bases, and 13 bases separated the two germline ends. CDR1 is ENHRY and CDR2 is SYGVKD in the germline V gene. The CDR3 runs to 15 residues. In DNA, the CDR3 is TGTGCCATCAGTGAGTCTGGGCTGGGGGCGTATGGCTACACCTTC. It codes for CAISESGLGAYGYTF.

CDR3 bases: TGCAGCGTTGTTCGAGGGACAGGGGGCTACGAGCAGTACTTC. Encoded protein: CSVVRGTGGYEQYF. The chain carries TRBV29-1 and TRBJ2-7; 11 nucleotides line up with TRBD1. Germline-derived CDR1 and CDR2 are SQVTM and ANQGSEA. The CDR3 covers 14 residues. V dropped 4 bases and J dropped 3; count of bases not matched to a gene: 5.

The rearrangement joins TRBV29-1 to TRBJ2-3, with 8 bases lining up with TRBD1. Germline V gene data show CDR1 as SQVTM and CDR2 as ANQGSEA. This CDR3 is 13 amino acids long. V dropped 7 bases and J dropped 10; count of bases not matched to a gene: 13. This CDR3 reads CSAGQGNQGPQYF. For the CDR3, the DNA is TGCAGCGCAGGACAGGGCAATCAAGGGCCGCAGTATTTT.

The chain uses TRBV10-2 and TRBJ2-1; 7 bases are shared with TRBD2. The V segment lost 7 bases and the J segment 8 bases; nucleotides outside the gene matches: 14. The length of the CDR3 is 15 residues. Germline lookup yields CDR1 WSHSY and CDR2 SAAADI. CDR3 nucleotide sequence: TGCGCCAGCACCGCCTTGGGGGGGAGTAATGATGAGCAGTTCTTC. Its translation is CASTALGGSNDEQFF.

The chain couples TRBV7-8 to TRBJ2-1; D may be TRBD1 (6 bases). The V end lost 4 bases, the J end lost 8 bases, and 12 bases lay between the germline ends. The length of the CDR3 is 13 residues. Per the germline V gene, CDR1 is SGHVS and CDR2 is FQNEAQ. For the CDR3, the DNA is TGTGCCAGCAGCTGGCTACAGGGTGATGAGCAGTTCTTC. Protein sequence: CASSWLQGDEQFF.

J is TRBJ2-1 and V is TRBV13; D remains unclear. With 3 bases removed from V and 0 bases from J, the gap between germline ends came to 9 bases. This CDR3 has 15 amino acids. CDR1 and CDR2 (germline): PRHDT, FYEKMQ (reference sequence). CDR3 in DNA: TGTGCCAGCAGCTTGCGCCTGAGCTCCTACAATGAGCAGTTCTTC. Amino acid sequence: CASSLRLSSYNEQFF.

The CDR3 nucleotides are TGTGCCAGCTCAAAAACAGGACCAATAGTAGGTTCCGGGGAGCTGTTTTTT. Amino acid sequence: CASSKTGPIVGSGELFF. V is TRBV18 and J is TRBJ2-2; perhaps TRBD1 as D (5 bases). Trimming stripped 5 bases from V and 6 bases from J, with 22 bases between. The CDR3 covers 17 residues. Looked up from germline, CDR1 is KGHSH and CDR2 is LQKENI.

As concerns this clone: Germline is not matched at one junction end, which may reflect a read error. V usage is TRBV7-7 and J usage is TRBJ2-1; 10 nucleotides agree with TRBD2. Looked up from germline, CDR1 is SSHAT and CDR2 is FNYEAQ (reference sequence). This CDR3 spans 15 amino acids. CDR3 loop: CASSPPGLAINEQFF. CDR3 sequence (DNA): TGTGCTAGCAGCCCTCCGGGACTAGCGATCAATGAGCAGTTCTTC.

This rearrangement joins TRBV5-4 to TRBJ1-4; D might be TRBD1 (5 bases). The CDR3 sequence is 15 residues long. Germline assignment: CDR1 SGHNT and CDR2 YYREEE (reference sequence). Between the trimmed V and J ends, which lost 3 bases and 8 bases, there was a span of 17 bases. DNA for the CDR3: TGTGCCAGCAGCTCCGCGGGAGGGGAAGGCGAAAAACTGTTTTTT. Translating it yields CASSSAGGEGEKLFF.

The rearrangement links TRBV28 to TRBJ2-3; possibly TRBD2 for D (6 bases). The CDR3 is 15 residues long. CDR1 is MDHEN and CDR2 is SYDVKM in the germline V gene. V was clipped by 5 bases and J by 2 bases, with 14 bases between them. The CDR3 region is CASSGVVAATDTQYF. The DNA of the CDR3 is TGTGCCAGCAGTGGAGTCGTAGCGGCCACAGATACGCAGTATTTT.

The chain links TRBV19 to TRBJ1-5; D perhaps matches TRBD1 (5 bases). This CDR3 has 15 residues. Trimming removed 5 bases at V and 1 base at J, with 12 bases between. Germline lookup yields CDR1 LNHDA and CDR2 SQIVND (reference sequence). As DNA, the CDR3 is TGTGCCAGTAGTCGCGAGGGACTGAGCAATCAGCCCCAGCATTTT. It is translated as CASSREGLSNQPQHF.

This rearrangement joins TRBV3-1 (or the pseudogene TRBV3-2) to TRBJ2-5; 11 positions agree with TRBD2. This CDR3 comprises 17 residues. J lost 4 bases, V lost 4 bases, and 11 bases had no gene match. Germline V gives CDR1 LGHDT, CDR2 YNNKEL (reference sequence). In DNA, the CDR3 is TGTGCCAGCAGCCCCGGGCGGCTAGCGGGGGGAGTAGAGACCCAGTACTTC. This encodes CASSPGRLAGGVETQYF.

The genes are TRBV27 and TRBJ2-4; possibly TRBD2 for D (7 bases). V was pared by 3 bases and J by 5 bases, with 11 bases between. CDR3 size: 14 residues. The germline V gene has CDR1 MNHEY and CDR2 SMNVEV (reference sequence). CDR3 sequence: CASSLVGGQNIQYF. The CDR3 nucleotides read TGTGCCAGCAGTTTGGTCGGGGGGCAAAACATTCAGTACTTC.

The CDR3 coding sequence is TGTGCCAGCAGTGACCGGTGGCGGGGGGGCCAGGATACGCAGTATTTT. Encoded protein: CASSDRWRGGQDTQYF. The chain is built from TRBV6-1 and TRBJ2-3; 9 bases are a match to TRBD2. Germline V CDR1 and CDR2: MNHNS, SASEGT. The V segment lost 3 bases and the J segment 6 bases; nucleotides outside the gene matches: 10. The CDR3 runs to 16 residues.

This clone was detected only a few times. The chain links TRBV28 to TRBJ1-6; a possible D gene is TRBD1 (5 bases). The CDR3 covers 18 residues. Per the germline V gene, CDR1 is MDHEN and CDR2 is SYDVKM. Trimming stripped 5 bases from V and 0 bases from J, with 17 bases between. CDR3 sequence: CASSGGFYFSSYNSPLHF. The CDR3 DNA reads as TGTGCCAGCAGTGGGGGGTTTTATTTTAGCTCCTATAATTCACCCCTCCACTTT.